These 31 T cell receptor beta chains originate from one sample sequenced in a study of naive and memory T cell subsets. The beta constant-region primer was an equimolar mix of two oligonucleotides covering TRBC1 and TRBC2. Nested alpha and beta constant-region primers with the SP2 primer drove four PCR rounds on ligated cDNA. TCRdb recomputed calls from the UMI-ligation and nested PCR reads with MiXCR, one row per CDR3 protein. The top ten clones hold more than 0.11% of a sample with around 83,000 distinct CDR3 sequences, around 11% of them seen once. The antigens of these receptors remain unknown. Study outcomes and limitations: Possibly reflecting memory cells re-expressing CD45RA, a few larger clonotypes occurred in naive repertoires, especially CD8.

The sequencing sample was made of naive CD4+ T cells from blood. These receptors originate from a human donor in good health.

This clonotype was found a few times. This sequence joins TRBV7-2 and TRBJ2-1, with 9 bases identical to TRBD2. CDR3 length: 15 amino acids. The junction had 16 bases not matched to a gene; V was cut back by 7 bases and J by 12 bases. Germline loops: CDR1 SGHTA, CDR2 FQGNSA. The CDR3 sequence: CASTLGLPGLAGQFF. The CDR3 DNA follows: TGTGCCAGCACCCTAGGACTACCGGGACTAGCTGGGCAGTTCTTC.

This clonotype was found a few times. The genes are TRBV25-1 and TRBJ2-7; D is unclear. In germline, CDR1 is MGHDK, CDR2 SYGVNS. This CDR3 comprises 11 residues. The ends were cut back, 8 bases at V and 2 bases at J, with 7 bases in the middle. Written as DNA, the CDR3 is TGTGCCAGCCGTGGGACCTACGAGCAGTACTTC. It yields the protein CASRGTYEQYF.

V is TRBV7-9 and J is TRBJ2-6; D may be TRBD1 (6 bases). V lost 4 bases, J lost 2 bases, and 12 bases lay in between. Looked up from germline, CDR1 is SEHNR and CDR2 is FQNEAQ (reference sequence). The CDR3 has 16 residues. The CDR3 coding sequence is TGTGCCAGCAGCTCGCCACAGGGAGCTGGGGCCAACGTCCTGACTTTC. Translation: CASSSPQGAGANVLTF.

This clonotype showed up just a few times. The chain couples TRBV20-1 to TRBJ2-7; TRBD2 might be the D (7 bases). V shed 6 bases and J shed 4 bases, with 19 bases lying between them. Germline V gene data show CDR1 as DFQATT and CDR2 as SNEGSKA (reference sequence). This CDR3 has 14 amino acids. CDR3 DNA sequence: TGCAGTGCCTCCCCTCGGGGGGCAGGTTACGAGCAGTACTTC. Protein product: CSASPRGAGYEQYF.

This clonotype was seen many times. V and J are TRBV11-1 and TRBJ2-1, with unresolved D. Germline CDR1 is SGHAT and CDR2 is FQDESV (reference sequence). V was clipped by 1 base and J by 3 bases, with 4 bases between them. The CDR3 loop spans 13 amino acids. The CDR3 coding sequence is TGTGCCAGCAGCTTAGGACGCTACAATGAGCAGTTCTTC. Protein: CASSLGRYNEQFF.

This clonotype appeared a few times. The chain carries TRBV12-3 or TRBV12-4 and TRBJ2-4; D is unresolved. V lost 5 bases and J lost 1, with 9 bases in between. CDR3 size: 14 residues. Written as DNA, the CDR3 is TGTGCCAGCAGTCCCGCGGCGGCCAAAAACATTCAGTACTTC. Translating it yields CASSPAAAKNIQYF.

The table lists this clonotype with a few counts. The V gene is TRBV4-3, the J gene TRBJ1-5, with no clear D. CDR3 size: 19 residues. Trimming removed 8 bases from V and 4 bases from J, with 30 bases in between. Germline lookup yields CDR1 LGHNA and CDR2 YSLEER. CDR3: CASQPWSPEGPRANQPQHF. The CDR3 DNA is TGCGCCAGCCAGCCATGGTCGCCAGAGGGCCCTCGGGCAAATCAGCCCCAGCATTTT.

The rearrangement uses TRBV10-3 and TRBJ2-3, with TRBD1 matching over 7 bases. The length of the CDR3 is 14 residues. J was trimmed by 2 bases and V by 10 bases; bases with no gene match: 9. CDR1 is ENHRY, CDR2 SYGVKD, per germline. The CDR3 nucleotides read TGTGCCACCTGGGACAGCGATGCCACAGATACGCAGTATTTT. This sequence encodes CATWDSDATDTQYF.

This clonotype was seen at least ten times. The CDR3 spells CATSRSRGAFGNQPQHF. In DNA, the CDR3 is TGTGCCACCAGCAGGAGCCGAGGGGCCTTTGGCAATCAGCCCCAGCATTTT. This sequence joins TRBV15 and TRBJ1-5; TRBD1 might be the D (5 bases). The CDR3 runs to 17 residues. Germline-derived CDR1 and CDR2 are LNHNV and YYDKDF (reference sequence). V lost 3 bases and J lost 2, with 17 bases in between.

This clonotype occurred a few times. V is TRBV3-1 and J is TRBJ2-3; D not resolved. The CDR3 runs to 13 residues. CDR1 LGHDT and CDR2 YNNKEL come from the germline V gene (reference sequence). V was trimmed by 6 bases and J by 4 bases, leaving 11 bases between them. This chain's CDR3 is CASRPPTADTQYF. Written as DNA, the CDR3 is TGTGCCAGCAGACCCCCGACGGCAGATACGCAGTATTTT.

This clonotype came up a few times. The chain employs TRBV6-1 and TRBJ1-5; D is perhaps TRBD1 (6 bases). The CDR3 sequence is 14 residues long. In germline, CDR1 is MNHNS, CDR2 SASEGT. The germline V and J ends were trimmed by 7 bases and 7 bases, with 17 bases remaining between them. CDR3 protein: CASNIGGAGQPQHF. Written as DNA, the CDR3 is TGTGCCAGCAATATTGGGGGGGCGGGGCAGCCCCAGCATTTT.

This clonotype showed up just a few times. The chain joins TRBV7-2 to TRBJ1-2; maybe TRBD1 (6 bases). The CDR3 loop spans 17 amino acids. Trimming removed 3 bases from V and 3 bases from J, with 20 bases in between. Germline-derived CDR1 and CDR2 are SGHTA and FQGNSA. CDR3 sequence reads: CASSLGGGRLFDYGYTF. The CDR3 DNA follows: TGTGCCAGCAGCTTGGGGGGGGGGCGGTTATTCGACTATGGCTACACCTTC.

This clonotype was seen repeatedly, ten times or more. The gene calls are TRBV28 and TRBJ2-3; D gene unclear. The CDR3 is 12 residues long. CDR1 is MDHEN and CDR2 is SYDVKM in the germline V gene. Trimming pared 6 bases from V and 6 bases from J, leaving 10 bases between. This CDR3 reads CASSPPRDTQYF. The CDR3, as DNA: TGTGCCAGCAGCCCCCCCCGGGATACGCAGTATTTT.

This clonotype showed up many times. The V and J genes are TRBV7-9 and TRBJ2-3, with D possibly matching TRBD2 (6 bases). The length of the CDR3 is 15 residues. The germline CDR1 and CDR2 sequences are SEHNR and FQNEAQ (reference sequence). V was pared by 5 bases and J by 3 bases, with 15 bases between. In nucleotides, the CDR3 is TGTGCCAGCAGCCCACGACTAGTATTTACAGATACGCAGTATTTT. This sequence encodes CASSPRLVFTDTQYF.

The chain uses TRBV7-2 and TRBJ2-3, with a weak D call TRBD1 (5 bases). Trimming pared 7 bases from V and 2 bases from J, leaving 13 bases between. The CDR3 covers 14 residues. Germline V gene sequence: CDR1 SGHTA, CDR2 FQGNSA. The CDR3 here is CASKIGAYTDTQYF. The CDR3 DNA reads TGTGCCAGCAAAATAGGGGCCTACACAGATACGCAGTATTTT.

As concerns this clonotype: One end of the junction varies from germline; a read error may be responsible. The rearrangement joins TRBV7-2 to TRBJ2-5; TRBD2 matches 10 bases. Germline V gene lookup returns CDR1 SGHTA and CDR2 FQGNSA. The CDR3 runs to 18 residues. This CDR3 reads CASSLVPSGGPLQETKYF. In nucleotides, the CDR3 is TGTGCCAGCAGCTTAGTCCCTAGCGGGGGCCCACTACAAGAGACCAAGTACTTC.

This chain connects TRBV4-2 to TRBJ2-3; possible D gene TRBD2, 6 bases. The CDR3 has 18 amino acids. Germline assignment: CDR1 LGHNA and CDR2 YNFKEQ. The V gene lost 0 bases and the J gene lost 0 bases, with 16 bases spanning the gap. The CDR3: CASSQDGPTSTSTDTQYF. CDR3 sequence (DNA): TGTGCCAGCAGCCAAGATGGCCCAACTAGCACTAGCACAGATACGCAGTATTTT.

This rearrangement joins TRBV7-2 to TRBJ2-5, with D possibly TRBD2 on 6 matching bases. CDR3 size: 15 residues. Trimming removed 2 bases at V and 4 bases at J, with 14 bases between. Germline V lookup: CDR1 SGHTA, CDR2 FQGNSA. The CDR3 here is CASSLLALARETQYF. CDR3 DNA: TGTGCCAGCAGCTTATTGGCACTAGCTCGAGAGACCCAGTACTTC.

The V and J genes are TRBV20-1 and TRBJ2-5; no clear D. Between the trimmed V and J ends, which lost 5 bases and 5 bases, there was a span of 6 bases. Germline V lookup: CDR1 DFQATT, CDR2 SNEGSKA (reference sequence). The CDR3 spans 10 residues. The CDR3 sequence: CSAARETQYF. Written as DNA, the CDR3 is TGCAGTGCTGCCCGTGAGACCCAGTACTTC.

The gene calls are TRBV9 and TRBJ2-3, with D uncertain. Trimming pared 6 bases from V and 8 bases from J, leaving 13 bases between. CDR3 length: 12 residues. In germline, CDR1 is SGDLS, CDR2 YYNGEE. The CDR3 DNA follows: TGTGCCAGCAATCCCGACGTCGGTACGCAGTATTTT. Its protein product is CASNPDVGTQYF.

This clonotype was detected a few times. CDR3 nucleotide sequence: TGTGCCAGCAGTACCCGATCCAGCGGGATACTCCCTCTGCAGTACTTC. Its translation is CASSTRSSGILPLQYF. V usage is TRBV27 and J usage is TRBJ2-7, with 7 bases that match TRBD2. This CDR3 has 16 residues. V shed 5 bases, J shed 9 bases, and the junction held 19 bases outside the gene matches. CDR1 MNHEY and CDR2 SMNVEV come from the germline V gene (reference sequence).

This clonotype came up a few times. This sequence joins TRBV7-9 and TRBJ1-1; 7 nucleotides align to TRBD1. The CDR3 sequence is 14 residues long. V shed 4 bases and J 0 bases; nucleotides not matched to a gene: 2. CDR1 SEHNR and CDR2 FQNEAQ come from the germline V gene (reference sequence). In DNA, the CDR3 is TGTGCCAGCAGCTCGGGACAGCTGAACACTGAAGCTTTCTTT. Translating it yields CASSSGQLNTEAFF.

The chain couples TRBV6-7 to TRBJ2-1; perhaps TRBD2 as D (5 bases). TRBV6-7 is flagged as an ORF with uncertain function. The V end was cut by 8 bases, the J end by 1 base, with 21 bases between. The CDR3 covers 17 residues. In DNA form, the CDR3 reads TGTGCCAGCCAGGCCCTTATCAGCCGGAGGTCCTACAATGAGCAGTTCTTC. It yields the protein CASQALISRRSYNEQFF.

This clonotype was seen a handful of times. The chain employs TRBV12-3 or TRBV12-4 and TRBJ2-5; maybe TRBD2 (6 bases). With 6 bases removed from V and 5 bases from J, the gap between germline ends came to 16 bases. The CDR3 sequence is 14 residues long. For the CDR3, the DNA is TGTGCCAGCAGCCCCGGAGGGGCGGGGGAGACCCAGTACTTC. Its protein is CASSPGGAGETQYF.

This clonotype was seen at least ten times. This chain joins TRBV24-1 and TRBJ2-3; 7 nucleotides match TRBD1. Germline trimming cut 2 bases from V and 4 bases from J; bases unmatched to any gene: 8. The CDR3 is made up of 16 amino acids. Germline V CDR1 and CDR2: KGHDR, SFDVKD. Here the CDR3 DNA reads TGTGCCACCAGTGATTCCCTCCCGACAGGGCCAGATACGCAGTATTTT. The encoded protein is CATSDSLPTGPDTQYF.

This clonotype has a handful of counts. The chain carries TRBV12-3 or TRBV12-4 and TRBJ1-1; 8 nucleotides match TRBD1. The CDR3 has 14 amino acids. V shed 3 bases and J 4 bases; nucleotides not matched to a gene: 4. The CDR3 is CASSLDRVRTEAFF. CDR3 coding DNA: TGTGCCAGCAGTTTGGACAGGGTTCGCACTGAAGCTTTCTTT.

This clonotype was recorded a few times. The rearrangement joins TRBV11-2 to TRBJ1-4; D unclear. CDR3 length equals 16 residues. Germline lookup yields CDR1 SGHAT and CDR2 FQNNGV. V lost 0 bases, J lost 8 bases, and 16 bases lay in between. Written as DNA, the CDR3 is TGTGCCAGCAGCTTAGATGGTTGGCAAGCGCGAGAAAAACTGTTTTTT. It yields the protein CASSLDGWQAREKLFF.

The table lists this clonotype with many counts. The chain recombines TRBV6-6 with TRBJ1-2, with 7 bases lining up with TRBD1. Germline CDR1 reads MNHNY; CDR2 reads SVGAGI (reference sequence). Losses at the gene ends were 6 bases for V and 3 bases for J; bases not matched to a gene: 7. CDR3 length equals 14 residues. The CDR3, as DNA: TGTGCCAGCAGGAGACAGGGAGAACACTATGGCTACACCTTC. It specifies CASRRQGEHYGYTF.

This clonotype occurred many times. This chain connects TRBV5-6 to TRBJ1-1; D might be TRBD1 (5 bases). Germline V CDR1 and CDR2: SGHDT, YYEEEE. V lost 2 bases and J lost 0, with 14 bases in between. The CDR3 spans 16 residues. The CDR3 spells CASSLPGRMMNTEAFF. CDR3 in DNA: TGTGCCAGCAGCTTACCGGGACGGATGATGAACACTGAAGCTTTCTTT.

This chain uses TRBV5-1 with TRBJ2-5, with D tentatively TRBD1 or TRBD2 (5 bases each). V was clipped by 0 bases and J by 5 bases, with 8 bases between them. The CDR3 loop spans 13 amino acids. The germline gives CDR1 SGHRS, CDR2 YFSETQ. CDR3 DNA: TGCGCCAGCAGCTTGGGCAGGGACGAGACCCAGTACTTC. As protein: CASSLGRDETQYF.

The chain carries TRBV11-3 and TRBJ2-1; D might be TRBD2 (6 bases). CDR1 and CDR2 from the germline V gene are SGHNT and YENEEA. V lost 5 bases and J lost 4, with 21 bases in between. The CDR3 extends over 17 amino acids. DNA of the CDR3: TGTGCCAGCAGCCCACCCCCCGCGGGGAAGGGTTACAATGAGCAGTTCTTC. It yields the protein CASSPPPAGKGYNEQFF.